The T cell receptor (beta chain) described here comes from a study of T-cell memory formation after mild COVID-19. Across the study: The TCR clusters were mostly specific to one donor. Study-wide findings and caveats: Clones that shrank (day 15 to 85) were balanced CD4/CD8, whereas later expanders leaned CD4+. The CD4+ clones that contracted clustered mainly within CM and EM, and the CD8+ clones concentrated in EMRA.

This clonotype turned up a few times. Its antigen is unidentified. Using constant-segment primers, 5'RACE produced TCR alpha and TCR beta cDNA libraries carrying sample barcodes and UMIs. In TCRdb, the 5' RACE reads were re-called with MiXCR into one record per CDR3 protein. The sample comprises a few hundred thousand distinct CDR3 sequences, 15% to 20% of which are singletons, and 22% rests with the top ten. The CDR3 sequence is 16 residues long. The V gene end was trimmed by 7 bases and the J gene end by 6 bases; junction bases not matched to a gene: 18. The sequenced sample consisted of PBMCs or a T cell subset sorted from them (not recorded which). The source is a man aged 18 to 29 who had mild COVID-19 (a few samples of this study predate the infection). Cell type and time point are not known. This chain links TRBV12-3 or TRBV12-4 with TRBJ2-7; 7 bases align to TRBD1. Written as DNA, the CDR3 is TGTGCCAGCAAACCCCGGGACAGCAGCAATCGATCCGAGCAGTACGTC. This gives the protein CASKPRDSSNRSEQYV.